This T cell receptor (beta chain) was documented in a study of shared clonotypes between healthy human individuals (dated by TCRdb to about 2020). Background for the entire study: The cohort included a few men and a couple of women between 18 and 49 years of age. Libraries were prepared and TCR repertoires were sequenced by different laboratories using diverse techniques, in order to increase sequencing depth and limit assay-specific biases. To estimate repertoire size and how much clonotypes are shared between individuals, the study performed deep sequencing of blood TCR repertoires from a handful of healthy adults. Each donor's leukapheresis produced roughly between about 0.9 and 9.5 billion PBMCs. For each donor, CD4 naive and CD4 memory were each run on three plates, CD8 naive on two plates, and CD8 memory on one plate.

The donors were healthy, HIV-negative adults with no recently reported acute infections or vaccinations. All donors were Caucasian adults living in Nashville, Tennessee, USA. CD4+ T cells were enriched through magnetic negative selection, after which naive cells were positively selected on CD45RA and the remaining negative fraction served as the memory subset. Blood was collected by leukapheresis, and PBMCs were isolated by Ficoll-Histopaque density gradient centrifugation and then cryopreserved in liquid nitrogen vapor phase. Analytical flow cytometry was used to check the purity and quantity of each magnetically sorted T cell population. From each sorted fraction, genomic DNA was isolated and quantified by UV absorbance on a Nanodrop 2000c. This clone was picked up a small number of times. Its antigen remains undetermined. No quality values exist for individual bases; no much larger clone is one base distant.

CDR3 length: 14 amino acids, cysteine to phenylalanine. Only the CDR3 part of the read is kept: 42 bases, read in frame from the first base. The germline V gene (reference sequence) gives CDR1 as MNHEY and CDR2 as SMNVEV. V and J are trimmed by 5 bases and 6 bases, and the gene matches miss 7 bases of the junction. Broad study findings and their caveats: Around 5% of naive CD4, 3% to 4% of naive CD8, 2.3% of memory CD4, and 0.4% of memory CD8 clonotypes were shared across several donors. Even with the large sequencing depth, rarefaction of the sorted-subset datasets indicated that sequencing was incomplete. Based on pairwise subsampling, the degree of clonotype sharing among donors was expected to be affected by sequencing depth. Compared with non-shared clonotypes, the clonotypes found in all four sorted-subset donors had higher generation probabilities. Naive subsets generally had larger estimated clonotype richness than memory subsets. Sampling was restricted to blood, and TCR repertoires in tissues likely differ from the TCR repertoires found in blood. Because the study included a small number of donors, the genetic and exposure-history diversity represented was limited.

TCR CDR3 regions were amplified from genomic DNA by multiplex PCR using the deep immunoSEQ assay. Extracted genomic DNA from each cell subset was spread evenly across all wells of several immunoSEQ 96-well plates, with each plate serving as a replicate. For sorted subsets, 150 to 250 ng genomic DNA, equal to 25,000 to 35,000 T cell genomes, was loaded into each replicate PCR. Purified libraries were measured with a Qubit 3.0 fluorometer, size-checked on a Bioanalyzer 2100, and measured again with the KAPA Library Quantification kit. Every immunoSEQ 96-well plate was sequenced on a dedicated single-read 150-cycle Illumina NextSeq 550 flow cell. The study's processing was this. Because only junctional sequences without quality scores were contained in the immunoSEQ output, filtering matching that applied to full-length reads could not be performed. To assign V/J genes and CDR3, sequences were annotated against IMGT germline references using PyIR, a Python wrapper for IgBLAST v1.9. Reads with weak V/J assignments (E-value above 1e-6), missing CDR3, stop codons, out-of-frame junctions, or ambiguous translated residues were removed. V3J clonotypes were defined as sequences sharing an identical inferred V gene, J gene, and CDR3 amino acid sequence. To compute the percentage overlap between repertoires, the number of shared unique clonotypes was divided by the size of the smaller repertoire. Richness of each repertoire was evaluated using RTK rarefaction, the Chao1 estimator, and Recon v2.1 estimates of unobserved clonotypes. For all TCRbeta clonotypes obtained by the gDNA method from several donors, generation probabilities were computed with OLGA. TCRdb took this table from immuneACCESS and kept in-frame rearrangements with V and J called. Such tables lack part of the clones; where checked against another copy, unresolved V genes explain under half of the gap, and the rest is unexplained. V and J calls and clone size follow that table, whereas D and trimming were derived from the DNA. This sample lists a few million clones; around nine tenths were detected once. Together, the top ten hold over 0.12% of the sample.

The TCR sequence derives from a man aged 18 to 35 in good health. This sequence uses TRBV27 and TRBJ1-5; the central 7 bases match TRBD1. The sequenced sample was naive CD4+ T cells sorted from blood. In light of the paper, this sample's cell subset or site label describes: CD45RA+ positively selected. The CDR3 has the sequence CASSPSTGRQPQHF. At the DNA level, the sequence is TGTGCCAGCAGTCCTTCGACAGGGCGTCAGCCCCAGCATTTT.